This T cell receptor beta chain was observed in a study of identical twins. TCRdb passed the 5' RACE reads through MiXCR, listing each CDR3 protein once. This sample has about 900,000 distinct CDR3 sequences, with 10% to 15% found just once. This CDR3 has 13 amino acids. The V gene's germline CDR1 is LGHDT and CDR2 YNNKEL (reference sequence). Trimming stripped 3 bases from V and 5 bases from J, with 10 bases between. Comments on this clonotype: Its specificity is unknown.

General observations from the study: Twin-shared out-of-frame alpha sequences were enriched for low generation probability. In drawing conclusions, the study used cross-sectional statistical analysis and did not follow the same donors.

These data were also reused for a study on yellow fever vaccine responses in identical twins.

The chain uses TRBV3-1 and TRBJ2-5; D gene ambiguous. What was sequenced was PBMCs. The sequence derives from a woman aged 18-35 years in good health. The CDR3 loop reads CASSQRPDETQYF. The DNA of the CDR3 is TGTGCCAGCAGCCAGCGTCCCGACGAGACCCAGTACTTC.